The present TCR beta chain was sequenced within a study of spatial heterogeneity in lung cancer. Germline-derived CDR1 and CDR2 are DFQATT and SNEGSKA (reference sequence). The germline V and J ends were trimmed by 6 bases and 5 bases, with 20 bases remaining between them. The CDR3 covers 14 residues. TCRdb independently ran MiXCR on the 5' RACE reads; one entry per CDR3 protein. Altogether about 14,000 distinct CDR3 sequences are present, around a tenth being singletons, with the ten largest covering almost 30%. Time point here: sample taken at primary tumor resection. Whole RNA came from tumor, nontumor lung or frozen PBMC and was sequenced without being sorted.

The TCR originated in a male donor with early-stage non-small cell lung cancer. The sample in question was PBMCs, obtained at surgery. The rearrangement joins TRBV20-1 to TRBJ2-7, with a possible D match to TRBD2 (6 bases). The chain's CDR3 is CSAQGGDIGDEQYF. The CDR3 region has the DNA TGCAGTGCCCAGGGAGGAGACATCGGCGACGAGCAGTACTTC.